The clone carrying this TCR beta chain was observed a few times. Its antigen is undetermined. The data were taken from a study of blood T cells in healthy people across ages. General study points: Per million T cells, TCR beta diversity dropped about linearly as age rose. Donor CMV status was unknown, possibly confounding expanded clonotype changes. In these data, TCR beta diversity tracked strongly with naive T cell percentage.

Alongside a J-beta primer mix, a sample-barcoded 5' primer served in a second PCR lasting 7 to 11 cycles. TCRdb reprocessed the 5' RACE reads via MiXCR and lists one record per CDR3 protein. The sample includes 1,800,000 or so distinct CDR3 sequences, around 42% of them seen just once. Germline V gene sequence: CDR1 DFQATT, CDR2 SNEGSKA (reference sequence). The CDR3 contains 16 residues. With V trimmed by 3 bases and J by 3 bases, 13 bases remained unmatched. In terms of origin and age, donors were healthy Caucasian individuals from Russia aged 6 to 90. The receptor was derived from a human donor in good health. V is TRBV20-1 and J is TRBJ2-7; 8 nucleotides agree with TRBD2. Input material: blood. The CDR3: CSASQMGAGAIYEQYF. The CDR3 DNA reads as TGCAGTGCTAGTCAAATGGGAGCGGGGGCCATCTACGAGCAGTACTTC.